A selection of T cell receptor beta chains follows, all from one sample in a study of CD8 T cells in Susac syndrome. One entry per CDR3 protein results from TCRdb running MiXCR on the immunoSEQ multiplex PCR reads. Of 200,000 or so distinct CDR3 sequences listed, about 95% are singletons. Sequences were obtained from CD4+ T cells from PBMCs. These receptor sequences come from a human donor with multiple sclerosis. The CDR3 runs from the conserved cysteine through the conserved F or W. D genes are given only for firm matches. Size is omitted from some rows. Given values are once, few, many or a class for expanded clones.

cdr3_length | clone_size | j_call | v_call | d_call | cdr3_nt | cdr3_aa
16 | . | TRBJ1-2 | TRBV7-8 | . | TGTGCCAGCAGCTTAAAGTCCCCAAGAGGCGACTATGGCTACACCTTC | CASSLKSPRGDYGYTF
13 | . | TRBJ2-1 | TRBV24-1 | . | TGTGCCACCAGTGACGGGGCCCGCAATGAGCAGTTCTTC | CATSDGARNEQFF
17 | . | TRBJ2-1 | TRBV24-1 | TRBD2 | TGTGCCACCAGTGACCCGGGGACTAGCGGGACTTTGAATGAGCAGTTCTTC | CATSDPGTSGTLNEQFF
15 | . | TRBJ2-2 | TRBV3-1 | . | TGTGCCAGCAGCCAAGACGCAGGGTACACCGGGGAGCTGTTTTTT | CASSQDAGYTGELFF
13 | few | TRBJ2-7 | TRBV18 | . | TGTGCCAGCTCACCACCCTCGGGATACGAGCAGTACTTC | CASSPPSGYEQYF
15 | . | TRBJ1-1 | TRBV4-1 | TRBD1 | TGCGCCAGCAGCCGTTCCGATCGTGGACAGGCCTTGGCTTTCTTT | CASSRSDRGQALAFF
15 | once | TRBJ1-5 | TRBV5-1 | . | TGCGCCAGCAGCTTGGGCGGGGGAGGTATACAGCCCCAGCATTTT | CASSLGGGGIQPQHF
16 | . | TRBJ2-7 | TRBV27 | TRBD2 | TGTGCCAGCAGTCCCCCCCTAGCGGGAGGTTGGTACGAGCAGTACTTC | CASSPPLAGGWYEQYF
15 | once | TRBJ2-3 | TRBV9 | TRBD2 | TGTGCCAGCACCCCGGGAGGGGGGGCCGTAGATACGCAGTATTTT | CASTPGGGAVDTQYF
15 | . | TRBJ2-3 | TRBV9 | . | TGTGCCAGCAGCGTAGCGGAGAAGGGAGCAGATACGCAGTATTTT | CASSVAEKGADTQYF
11 | . | TRBJ1-2 | TRBV6-6 | . | TGTGCCACAACCGCTAACTATGGCTACACCTTC | CATTANYGYTF
12 | . | TRBJ2-1 | TRBV2 | . | TGTGCCAGCAGACGGGAGACCAATGAGCAGTTCTTC | CASRRETNEQFF
12 | once | TRBJ1-1 | TRBV20-1 | . | TGCAGTGCTTCTCATCAGGGGAATGAAGCTTTCTTT | CSASHQGNEAFF
14 | . | TRBJ2-1 | TRBV9 | . | TGTGCCAGCAGCTCCAAAAAAGGGTACAATGAGCAGTTCTTC | CASSSKKGYNEQFF
16 | . | TRBJ1-2 | TRBV9 | . | TGTGCCAGCAGCCAAGGGGCGGGAAGGGGTAACTATGGCTACACCTTC | CASSQGAGRGNYGYTF
14 | once | TRBJ2-1 | TRBV29-1 | TRBD1 | TGCAGCGCCTATCTGTGGACAGGGCGGGGTGAGCAGTTCTTC | CSAYLWTGRGEQFF
14 | . | TRBJ1-5 | TRBV2 | TRBD1 | TGTGCCACCCGGGACAGGGGAACAAATCAGCCCCAGCATTTT | CATRDRGTNQPQHF
16 | . | TRBJ2-1 | TRBV5-1 | TRBD2 | TGCGCCAGGAGGCTAGCGGGGGGACGACCCTACAATGAGCAGTTCTTC | CARRLAGGRPYNEQFF
15 | . | TRBJ2-3 | TRBV6-5 | TRBD2 | TGTGCCAGCAGAACTAGCGGGAGGCCTTACGATACGCAGTATTTT | CASRTSGRPYDTQYF
12 | . | TRBJ1-5 | TRBV10-3 | . | TGTGCCACCGGACTGTCCCCTCAGCCCCAGCATTTT | CATGLSPQPQHF
15 | . | TRBJ2-7 | TRBV3-1 | . | TGTGCCAGCAGCCAAGGGGGACCACCAACTTACGAGCAGTACTTC | CASSQGGPPTYEQYF
15 | . | TRBJ2-7 | TRBV18 | . | TGTGCCAGCTCGCCCCCCCCAGGGCGGGCCTACGAGCAGTACTTC | CASSPPPGRAYEQYF
14 | . | TRBJ2-1 | TRBV12-3/TRBV12-4 | . | TGTGCCAGCAGTTTACAGGGAAGCAACAATGAGCAGTTCTTC | CASSLQGSNNEQFF
16 | . | TRBJ2-3 | TRBV7-9 | . | TGTGCCAGCAGCTTAGATCGGTGGACTTACACAGATACGCAGTATTTT | CASSLDRWTYTDTQYF
13 | . | TRBJ2-6 | TRBV27 | . | TGTGCCAGCTTTGGCTCTGGGGCCAACGTCCTGACTTTC | CASFGSGANVLTF